A selection of T cell receptor beta chains follows, all from one sample in a study of shared clonotypes between healthy human individuals. The protocol was immunoSEQ multiplex PCR, while the TCRdb copy is restricted to in-frame clones and leaves out a portion. The repertoire holds about 480,000 clones, with more than 65% as singletons. Source material: PBMCs. The receptors shown here come from a woman aged 40 to 49 in good health. Some clones in this sample may be carry-over from other donors' samples. CDR3s include the opening cysteine and the closing phenylalanine or tryptophan. Each record gives: J gene, V gene, D gene, clone size, CDR3 protein, CDR3 DNA. The D gene is left open where the match is weak. Size tells how often a clone was seen (once, few, many) or the class of an expanded clone, and some rows leave it out.

TRBJ2-4 | TRBV10-3 | - | - | CAISPTSRGENIQYF | TGTGCCATCAGTCCGACTAGTAGGGGGGAAAACATTCAGTACTTC
TRBJ2-2 | TRBV7-9 | - | few | CASSLVGGPTNTGELFF | TGTGCCAGCAGCCTCGTAGGAGGACCTACGAACACCGGGGAGCTGTTTTTT
TRBJ2-1 | TRBV5-1 | - | - | CASSLDLTSNEQFF | TGCGCCAGCAGCTTGGACCTCACTAGCAATGAGCAGTTCTTC
TRBJ2-1 | TRBV10-3 | - | few | CAISERDASSYNEQFF | TGTGCCATCAGTGAACGGGACGCGAGCTCCTACAATGAGCAGTTCTTC
TRBJ1-4 | TRBV6-1 | TRBD1 | - | CASNRDRGNEKLFF | TGTGCCAGCAATAGGGACAGGGGTAATGAAAAACTGTTTTTT
TRBJ2-7 | TRBV19 | TRBD1 | - | CASSPQGRDRGSYEQYF | TGTGCCAGTAGTCCCCAAGGTAGGGACAGGGGGTCCTACGAGCAGTACTTC
TRBJ2-7 | TRBV6-5 | - | - | CASRIQGGEQYF | TGTGCCAGCAGAATCCAAGGGGGTGAGCAGTACTTC
TRBJ1-2 | TRBV7-2 | - | - | CASSQEQGVYWDGYTF | TGTGCCAGCAGCCAAGAACAAGGGGTTTATTGGGATGGCTACACCTTC
TRBJ1-2 | TRBV7-2 | TRBD1 | - | CASSLAGTAINYGYTF | TGTGCCAGCAGCTTAGCTGGGACAGCGATTAACTATGGCTACACCTTC
TRBJ1-5 | TRBV28 | - | - | CASSLQGPGQPQHF | TGTGCCAGCAGTTTACAGGGGCCGGGTCAGCCCCAGCATTTT
TRBJ1-4 | TRBV7-9 | - | - | CASRQGTVGEKLFF | TGTGCCAGCAGACAAGGGACGGTTGGGGAAAAACTGTTTTTT
TRBJ2-7 | TRBV5-6 | - | - | CASSLGLGGYEQYF | TGTGCCAGCAGCTTGGGACTAGGGGGCTACGAGCAGTACTTC
TRBJ2-7 | TRBV28 | - | - | CASSFDFRGSSEQYF | TGTGCCAGCAGTTTTGATTTTAGGGGATCAAGCGAGCAGTACTTC
TRBJ1-1 | TRBV7-2 | - | - | CASSLPTRNTEAFF | TGTGCCAGCAGCTTACCCACACGGAACACTGAAGCTTTCTTT
TRBJ2-3 | TRBV18 | - | - | CASSPEEGTDTQYF | TGTGCCAGCTCCCCCGAGGAGGGCACAGATACGCAGTATTTT
TRBJ2-7 | TRBV5-4 | TRBD2 | once | CASSLGPRTSWHEQYF | TGTGCCAGCAGCTTGGGCCCCCGGACTAGCTGGCACGAGCAGTACTTC
TRBJ2-7 | TRBV7-2 | - | - | CASSLGLAYEQYF | TGTGCCAGCAGCTTAGGGCTCGCCTACGAGCAGTACTTC
TRBJ1-2 | TRBV6-1 | - | - | CASSEGREYYGYTF | TGTGCCAGCAGTGAAGGTCGGGAGTACTATGGCTACACCTTC
TRBJ1-1 | TRBV10-3 | - | few | CAIRVGTNTEAFF | TGTGCCATCAGGGTGGGGACGAACACTGAAGCTTTCTTT
TRBJ1-1 | TRBV6-6 | - | - | CASSFLASLNTEAFF | TGTGCCAGCAGTTTTTTGGCCAGCCTAAACACTGAAGCTTTCTTT
TRBJ1-1 | TRBV29-1 | - | - | CSVETPDGYTEAFF | TGCAGCGTTGAAACACCCGACGGATACACTGAAGCTTTCTTT
TRBJ1-5 | TRBV6-6 | TRBD1 | once | CASRQQGAYNQPQHF | TGTGCCAGCAGGCAACAGGGGGCTTACAATCAGCCCCAGCATTTT
TRBJ2-7 | TRBV18 | - | - | CASSPPGGNEQYF | TGTGCCAGCTCACCCCCAGGAGGAAACGAGCAGTACTTC
TRBJ2-5 | TRBV28 | - | - | CASSPDPDSGRSYF | TGTGCCAGCAGTCCCGACCCGGACAGCGGTCGTTCGTACTTC
TRBJ2-2 | TRBV7-8 | - | few | CASNIGGTGELFF | TGTGCCAGCAACATAGGGGGCACCGGGGAGCTGTTTTTT
TRBJ2-1 | TRBV11-2 | - | - | CASSSLGGTIYNEQFF | TGTGCCAGCAGCTCCCTAGGAGGGACAATCTACAATGAGCAGTTCTTC
TRBJ2-2 | TRBV7-2 | - | - | CASSLAMGGPGELFF | TGTGCCAGCAGCTTAGCGATGGGGGGCCCCGGGGAGCTGTTTTTT
TRBJ1-1 | TRBV7-6 | - | - | CASSLSQMNTEAFF | TGTGCCAGCAGCTTGAGCCAGATGAACACTGAAGCTTTCTTT
TRBJ1-3 | TRBV9 | - | - | CASSVWAGRGNTIYF | TGTGCCAGCAGCGTATGGGCAGGGAGGGGAAACACCATATATTTT
TRBJ2-3 | TRBV6-5 | - | few | CASSLRGETQYF | TGTGCCAGCAGTCTCAGGGGGGAAACGCAGTATTTT